This entry concerns a single T cell receptor beta chain. Antigen: not known. Primers for the PCR totalled 60 Vbeta and 13 Jbeta. Clones were sequenced by immunoSEQ multiplex PCR, and TCRdb holds only the in-frame ones, with some missing. Of 95,000 to 150,000 clones listed, roughly 76% are singletons. The data belong to a study of cytomegalovirus exposure and HLA in healthy donors. Study-wide results and limits: Three chains tied to CMV proved CMV antigen-specific in vitro. Other equally common chains were less clonally expanded than HLA-associated TCR beta chains, a later analysis showed. Associated with cytomegalovirus, according to the listing, were fewer than 200 TCR beta chains. Sequencing depth roughly uniform across donors was assumed in presence/absence analyses.

This CDR3 comprises 14 residues. Germline V CDR1 and CDR2: SNHLY, FYNNEI. The junction had 7 bases not matched to a gene; V was cut back by 8 bases and J by 1 base. The sequence was obtained from a man aged 25-45 years in good health and CMV-seronegative. Specimen: PBMCs. The chain combines TRBV2 with TRBJ2-5; 7 bases match TRBD2. As DNA, the CDR3 is TGTGCCAGCCTGCGGGGGACCCCCCAAGAGACCCAGTACTTC. Its translation is CASLRGTPQETQYF.